This TCR beta chain was sequenced for a study of cytomegalovirus exposure and HLA in healthy donors. Study-level information: About 85 million unique TCRs from HLA-typed donors were held in an early release of data. Study-level results: A later examination showed that TCR association rates differed by HLA locus, with DRB1 most and HLA-C fewest. Presence/absence results assume similar sequencing depth per donor, which may not hold.

V was clipped by 0 bases and J by 5 bases; unmatched bases: 4. CDR3 size: 16 residues. Germline V gene data show CDR1 as MGHRA and CDR2 as YSYEKL. Turning to this clone: Its matching antigen is unknown.

The PCR was carried out with 60 Vbeta primers and 13 Jbeta primers. Sequencing used immunoSEQ multiplex PCR; TCRdb keeps in-frame clones, though not all of them. The sample carries fewer than 200,000 clones, roughly 80% recorded once. This sequence joins TRBV4-1 and TRBJ1-5, with TRBD1 matching over 10 bases. The sample consisted of PBMCs. This TCR derives from a woman younger than 30 in good health and CMV-seronegative. CDR3 nucleotide sequence: TGCGCCAGCAGCCAAGAGGACAGGGGGGGGTATCAGCCCCAGCATTTT. Protein sequence: CASSQEDRGGYQPQHF.